This TCR beta chain was retrieved from a study of blood T cell repertoires in COVID-19. In the study overall: Samples of COVID-19 (acute and convalescent) were obtained from the United States, Italy and Spain. Sources were T cells, B-cell-depleted T cells, or PBMCs; the material itself was cDNA or gDNA.

Participants spanned ages about 18 to 100 years and resided in about 24 US areas. CDR1 is GTSNPN, CDR2 SVGIG, per germline (reference sequence). V lost 7 bases and J lost 8, with 17 bases in between. CDR3 size: 12 residues. Source study methods: Reference gene primers were amplified, and this amplification served to estimate nucleated cell counts. Method: immunoSEQ multiplex PCR; TCRdb's copy keeps in-frame clones and lacks some. For V, J and clone size, that table is used; D and trimming come from the DNA. Among around 220,000 clones listed, 84% were seen once. The clonotype originates from a woman between 40 and 55 years old who had recovered from COVID-19. V gene TRBV30 combines with J gene TRBJ1-2; D possibly corresponds to TRBD1 (6 bases). Sequences were obtained from PBMCs or T cells enriched from blood (not recorded which). The CDR3 spells CASGRDMGGYTF. CDR3 in DNA: TGTGCCTCCGGTCGGGACATGGGGGGCTACACCTTC.